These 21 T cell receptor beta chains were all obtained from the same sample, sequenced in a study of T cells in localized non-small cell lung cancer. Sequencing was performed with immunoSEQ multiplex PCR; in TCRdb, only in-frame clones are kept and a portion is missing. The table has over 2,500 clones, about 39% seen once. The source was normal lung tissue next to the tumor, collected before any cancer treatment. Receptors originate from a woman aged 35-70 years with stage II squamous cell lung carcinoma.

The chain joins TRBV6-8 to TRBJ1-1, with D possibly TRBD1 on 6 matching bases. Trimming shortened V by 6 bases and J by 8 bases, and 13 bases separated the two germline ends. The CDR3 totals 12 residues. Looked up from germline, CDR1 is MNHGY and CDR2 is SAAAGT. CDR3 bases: TGTGCCAGCAGCTCCGGGACAAGCGAAGCTTTCTTT. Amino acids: CASSSGTSEAFF.

The DNA for the CDR3 is TGTGCCAGCAGTTATCCTCGGATAGGAGACAATCAGCCCCAGCATTTT. This encodes CASSYPRIGDNQPQHF. The V and J genes are TRBV6-8 and TRBJ1-5; D is uncertain. This CDR3 comprises 16 residues. Germline V lookup: CDR1 MNHGY, CDR2 SAAAGT. Trimming left V 3 bases short and J 3 bases short, with 15 bases between.

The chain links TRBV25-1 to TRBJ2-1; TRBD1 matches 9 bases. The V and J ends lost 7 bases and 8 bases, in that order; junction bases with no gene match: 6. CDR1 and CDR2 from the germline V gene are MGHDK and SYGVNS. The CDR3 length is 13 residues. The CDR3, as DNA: TGTGCCAGCATAGACAGGGGGTCCCATGAGCAGTTCTTC. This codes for CASIDRGSHEQFF.

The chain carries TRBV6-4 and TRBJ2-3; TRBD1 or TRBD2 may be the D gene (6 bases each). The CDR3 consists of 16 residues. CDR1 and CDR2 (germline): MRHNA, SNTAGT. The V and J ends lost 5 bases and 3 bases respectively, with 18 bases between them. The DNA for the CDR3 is TGTGCCAGCAGTTACGAATGGGGGGCAGGGACAGATACGCAGTATTTT. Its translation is CASSYEWGAGTDTQYF.

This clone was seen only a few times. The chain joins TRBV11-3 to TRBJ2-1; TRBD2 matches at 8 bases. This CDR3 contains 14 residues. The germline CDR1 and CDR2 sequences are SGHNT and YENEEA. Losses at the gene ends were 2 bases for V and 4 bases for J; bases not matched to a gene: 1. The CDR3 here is CASSLRGGYNEQFF. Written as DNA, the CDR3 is TGTGCCAGCAGCTTACGGGGGGGTTACAATGAGCAGTTCTTC.

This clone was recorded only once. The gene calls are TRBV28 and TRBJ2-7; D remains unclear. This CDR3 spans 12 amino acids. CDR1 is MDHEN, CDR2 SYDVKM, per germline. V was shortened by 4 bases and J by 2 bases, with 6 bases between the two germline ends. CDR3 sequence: CASSSTAYEQYV. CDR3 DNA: TGTGCCAGCAGTTCAACCGCCTACGAGCAGTACGTC.

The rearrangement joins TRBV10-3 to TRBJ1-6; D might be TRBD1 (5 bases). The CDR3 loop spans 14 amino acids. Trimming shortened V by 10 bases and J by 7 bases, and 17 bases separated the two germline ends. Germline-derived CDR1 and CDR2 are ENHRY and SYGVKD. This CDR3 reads CASSPGRGNSPLHF. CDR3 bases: TGTGCCAGCTCCCCGGGACGGGGGAATTCACCCCTCCACTTT.

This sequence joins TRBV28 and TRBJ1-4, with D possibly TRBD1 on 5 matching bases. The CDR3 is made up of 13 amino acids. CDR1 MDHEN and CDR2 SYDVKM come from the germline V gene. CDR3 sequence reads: CAAGVVANEKLFF. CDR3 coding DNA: TGTGCAGCGGGGGTCGTGGCTAATGAAAAACTGTTTTTT.

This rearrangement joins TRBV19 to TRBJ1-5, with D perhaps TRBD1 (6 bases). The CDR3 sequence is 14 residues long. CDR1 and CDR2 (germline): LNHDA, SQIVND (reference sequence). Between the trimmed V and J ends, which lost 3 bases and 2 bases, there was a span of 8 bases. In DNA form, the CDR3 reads TGTGCCAGTAGTATCCAGGGGCGCAATCAGCCCCAGCATTTT. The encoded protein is CASSIQGRNQPQHF.

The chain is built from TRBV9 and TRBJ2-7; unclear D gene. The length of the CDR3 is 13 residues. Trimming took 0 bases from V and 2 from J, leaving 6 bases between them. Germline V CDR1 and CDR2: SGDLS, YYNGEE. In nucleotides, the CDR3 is TGTGCCAGCAGCGTAGGTGACCCCTACGAGCAGTACTTC. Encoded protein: CASSVGDPYEQYF.

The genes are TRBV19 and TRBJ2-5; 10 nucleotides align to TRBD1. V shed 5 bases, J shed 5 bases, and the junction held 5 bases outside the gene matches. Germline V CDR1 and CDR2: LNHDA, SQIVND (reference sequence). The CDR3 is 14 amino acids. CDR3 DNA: TGTGCCAGTAGTCGACAGGGGGCGCTTGAGACCCAGTACTTC. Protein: CASSRQGALETQYF.

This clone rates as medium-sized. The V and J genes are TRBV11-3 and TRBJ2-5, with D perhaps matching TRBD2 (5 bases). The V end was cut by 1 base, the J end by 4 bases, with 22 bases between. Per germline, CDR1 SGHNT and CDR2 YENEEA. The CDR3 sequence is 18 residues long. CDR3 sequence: CASSLVQDWHKSGETQYF. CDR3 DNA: TGTGCCAGCAGCTTAGTCCAGGATTGGCACAAAAGCGGAGAGACCCAGTACTTC.

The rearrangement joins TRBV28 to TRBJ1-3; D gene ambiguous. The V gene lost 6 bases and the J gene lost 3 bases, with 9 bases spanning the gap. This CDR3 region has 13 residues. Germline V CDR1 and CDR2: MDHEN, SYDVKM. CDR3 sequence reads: CASSRSGGNTIYF. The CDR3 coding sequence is TGTGCCAGCAGCCGTAGCGGTGGAAACACCATATATTTT.

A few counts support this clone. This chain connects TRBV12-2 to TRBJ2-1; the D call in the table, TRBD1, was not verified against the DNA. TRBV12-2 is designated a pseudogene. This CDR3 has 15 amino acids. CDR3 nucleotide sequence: TGTGCCACATCTGTACACAGGACCTCCTACAATGAGCAGTTCTTC. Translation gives CATSVHRTSYNEQFF.

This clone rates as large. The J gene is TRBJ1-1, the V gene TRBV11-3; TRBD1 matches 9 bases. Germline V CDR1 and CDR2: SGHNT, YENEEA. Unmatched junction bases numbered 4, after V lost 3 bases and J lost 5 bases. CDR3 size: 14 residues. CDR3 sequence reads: CASSLDRGWTEAFF. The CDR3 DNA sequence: TGTGCCAGCAGCTTGGACAGGGGATGGACTGAAGCTTTCTTT. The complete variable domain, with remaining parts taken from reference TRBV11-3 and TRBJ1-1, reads EAGVVQSPRYKIIEKKQPVAFWCNPISGHNTLYWYLQNLGQGPELLIRYENEEAVDDSQLPKDRFSAERLKGVDSTLKIQPAELGDSAVYLCASSLDRGWTEAFFGQGTRLTVV.

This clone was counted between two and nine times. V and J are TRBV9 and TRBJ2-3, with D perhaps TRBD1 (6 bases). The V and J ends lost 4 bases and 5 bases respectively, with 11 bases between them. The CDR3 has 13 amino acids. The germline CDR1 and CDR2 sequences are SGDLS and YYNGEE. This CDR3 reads CASSKQGQDTQYF. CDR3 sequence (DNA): TGTGCCAGCAGCAAACAGGGACAAGATACGCAGTATTTT.

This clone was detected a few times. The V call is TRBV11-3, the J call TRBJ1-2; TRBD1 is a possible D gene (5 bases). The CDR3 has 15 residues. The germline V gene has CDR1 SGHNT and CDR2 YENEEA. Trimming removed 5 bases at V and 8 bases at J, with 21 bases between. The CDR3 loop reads CASSPQPGAGIGYTF. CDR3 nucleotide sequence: TGTGCCAGCAGCCCTCAACCCGGGGCAGGGATAGGCTACACCTTC.

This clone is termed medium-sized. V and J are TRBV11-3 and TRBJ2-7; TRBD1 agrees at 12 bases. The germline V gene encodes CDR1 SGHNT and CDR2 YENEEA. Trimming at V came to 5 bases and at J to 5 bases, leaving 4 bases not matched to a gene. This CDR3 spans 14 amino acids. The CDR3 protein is CASSRGDRGHEQYF. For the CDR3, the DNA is TGTGCCAGCAGCCGAGGGGACAGGGGGCACGAGCAGTACTTC. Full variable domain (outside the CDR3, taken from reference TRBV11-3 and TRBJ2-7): EAGVVQSPRYKIIEKKQPVAFWCNPISGHNTLYWYLQNLGQGPELLIRYENEEAVDDSQLPKDRFSAERLKGVDSTLKIQPAELGDSAVYLCASSRGDRGHEQYFGPGTRLTVT.

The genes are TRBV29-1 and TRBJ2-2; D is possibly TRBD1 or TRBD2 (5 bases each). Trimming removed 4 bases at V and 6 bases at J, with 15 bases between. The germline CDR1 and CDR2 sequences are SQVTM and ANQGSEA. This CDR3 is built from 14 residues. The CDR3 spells CSVGATERSGELFF. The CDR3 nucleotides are TGCAGCGTTGGCGCGACAGAGCGGTCCGGGGAGCTGTTTTTT.

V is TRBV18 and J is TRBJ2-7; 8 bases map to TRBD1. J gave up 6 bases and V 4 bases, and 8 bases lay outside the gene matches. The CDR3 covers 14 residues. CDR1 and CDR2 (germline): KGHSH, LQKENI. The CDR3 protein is CASSRAGGSGEQYF. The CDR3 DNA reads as TGTGCCAGCTCACGGGCAGGGGGCAGCGGCGAGCAGTACTTC.

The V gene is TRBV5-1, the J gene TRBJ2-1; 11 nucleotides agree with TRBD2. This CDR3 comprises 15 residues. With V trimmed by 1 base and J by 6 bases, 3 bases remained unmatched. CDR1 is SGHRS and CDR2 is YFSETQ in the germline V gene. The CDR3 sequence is CASSLTSGGINEQFF. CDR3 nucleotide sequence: TGCGCCAGCAGCTTGACTAGCGGGGGTATCAATGAGCAGTTCTTC.